This TCR beta chain is from a study of metastatic and nonmetastatic thyroid tumors. Across the whole study: Malignant and benign thyroid patients had repertoires compared in peripheral blood and tumor or nodule tissue.

TCRdb used MiXCR to call clones anew from the PCR reads. Of some 28,000 clones in the sample, under 25% were seen once. All patients were treatment-naive before thyroid surgery. The CDR3 totals 11 residues. V was clipped by 5 bases and J by 6 bases, with 7 bases between them. Germline V gene lookup returns CDR1 MNHNS and CDR2 SASEGT. This sequence was found in a female donor with papillary thyroid cancer or a benign thyroid nodule (not recorded which). Some clones in this sample may be carry-over from other donors' samples. The chain recombines TRBV6-1 with TRBJ1-1; D is ambiguous. Input material: blood. The CDR3 loop reads CASSRRPEAFF. CDR3 coding DNA: TGTGCCAGCAGTCGCCGGCCTGAAGCTTTCTTT.